These 8 T cell receptor beta chains share one sample of origin, sequenced in a study of radiotherapy plus CTLA-4 blockade in lung cancer. The protocol was immunoSEQ multiplex PCR, while the TCRdb copy is restricted to in-frame clones and leaves out a portion. The data hold tens of thousands of clones, with under 80% observed a single time. Specimen: peripheral blood, collected from a patient treated with radiotherapy plus ipilimumab. These receptors all come from a human donor with non-small cell lung cancer who had a complete response to radiotherapy plus ipilimumab.

The chain joins TRBV7-2 to TRBJ1-1, with D maybe TRBD1 (5 bases). This CDR3 spans 13 amino acids. Germline-derived CDR1 and CDR2 are SGHTA and FQGNSA. Between the trimmed V and J ends, which lost 3 bases and 1 base, there was a span of 6 bases. The CDR3 DNA follows: TGTGCCAGCAGCTTCGGGGGGAACACTGAAGCTTTCTTT. This codes for CASSFGGNTEAFF.

This chain links TRBV5-4 with TRBJ2-5; 7 nucleotides align to TRBD2. CDR3 length: 14 residues. The V segment lost 4 bases and the J segment 5 bases; nucleotides outside the gene matches: 8. Germline V gene data show CDR1 as SGHNT and CDR2 as YYREEE (reference sequence). The CDR3 DNA reads as TGTGCCAGCAGCGCGGGACTACTAGGGGAGACCCAGTACTTC. Amino acids: CASSAGLLGETQYF. Complete variable domain (other parts from reference TRBV5-4 and TRBJ2-5): ETGVTQSPTHLIKTRGQQVTLRCSSQSGHNTVSWYQQALGQGPQFIFQYYREEENGRGNFPPRFSGLQFPNYSSELNVNALELDDSALYLCASSAGLLGETQYFGPGTRLLVL.

This chain joins TRBV11-2 and TRBJ1-3; TRBD1 might be the D (5 bases). Germline CDR1 SGHAT, CDR2 FQNNGV. Trimming shortened V by 1 base and J by 0 bases, and 19 bases separated the two germline ends. CDR3 length equals 19 residues. In nucleotides, the CDR3 is TGTGCCAGCAGCTTAGGCCAGGGTGGGGAAACGGCCTCTGGAAACACCATATATTTT. Translating gives CASSLGQGGETASGNTIYF. Complete variable domain (other parts from reference TRBV11-2 and TRBJ1-3): EAGVAQSPRYKIIEKRQSVAFWCNPISGHATLYWYQQILGQGPKLLIQFQNNGVVDDSQLPKDRFSAERLKGVDSTLKIQPAKLEDSAVYLCASSLGQGGETASGNTIYFGEGSWLTVV.

The chain carries TRBV11-2 and TRBJ1-3; TRBD1 aligns across 7 bases. CDR1 and CDR2 from the germline V gene are SGHAT and FQNNGV. V lost 4 bases to trimming and J lost 4 bases; unmatched junction nucleotides: 4. The CDR3 length is 14 residues. The CDR3 loop is CASSSDRAGNTIYF. The CDR3 DNA reads as TGTGCCAGCAGCTCCGACAGGGCGGGAAACACCATATATTTT.

This chain links TRBV28 with TRBJ1-2, with 8 bases fitting TRBD1. From germline, CDR1 is MDHEN and CDR2 SYDVKM. Trimming cost V 3 bases and J 4 bases; bases outside gene matches: 4. This CDR3 has 14 amino acids. The CDR3 here is CASSFQGAGYGYTF. In DNA, the CDR3 is TGTGCCAGCAGTTTTCAGGGGGCAGGCTATGGCTACACCTTC.

The CDR3 region has the DNA TGTGCCTGGAGTGCTACAGGGGGCTATCAGCCCCAGCATTTT. This sequence encodes CAWSATGGYQPQHF. This chain links TRBV30 with TRBJ1-5; 9 bases align to TRBD1. The CDR3 is made up of 14 amino acids. Germline V gene lookup returns CDR1 GTSNPN and CDR2 SVGIG (reference sequence). V lost 1 base, J lost 5 bases, and 3 bases stayed unmatched.

V and J are TRBV2 and TRBJ1-2; TRBD1 aligns across 7 bases. After removal of 7 bases from V and 7 bases from J, the junction contained 9 bases not matched to a gene. There are 13 residues in the CDR3. The germline V gene encodes CDR1 SNHLY and CDR2 FYNNEI. The CDR3 nucleotides are TGTGCCAGCATGCCAGAGGGGGCGAGTGGCTACACCTTC. This codes for CASMPEGASGYTF. Filled out from reference TRBV2 and TRBJ1-2, the complete variable domain reads EPEVTQTPSHQVTQMGQEVILRCVPISNHLYFYWYRQILGQKVEFLVSFYNNEISEKSEIFDDQFSVERPDGSNFTLKIRSTKLEDSAMYFCASMPEGASGYTFGSGTRLTVV.

The gene calls are TRBV7-2 and TRBJ1-1; D gene uncertain. In germline, CDR1 is SGHTA, CDR2 FQGNSA. The CDR3 extends over 17 amino acids. Trimming left V 4 bases short and J 3 bases short, with 21 bases between. CDR3 coding DNA: TGTGCCAGCAGCTCCTCGAGGGCCCGGGCGGGGTACACTGAAGCTTTCTTT. It codes for CASSSSRARAGYTEAFF.